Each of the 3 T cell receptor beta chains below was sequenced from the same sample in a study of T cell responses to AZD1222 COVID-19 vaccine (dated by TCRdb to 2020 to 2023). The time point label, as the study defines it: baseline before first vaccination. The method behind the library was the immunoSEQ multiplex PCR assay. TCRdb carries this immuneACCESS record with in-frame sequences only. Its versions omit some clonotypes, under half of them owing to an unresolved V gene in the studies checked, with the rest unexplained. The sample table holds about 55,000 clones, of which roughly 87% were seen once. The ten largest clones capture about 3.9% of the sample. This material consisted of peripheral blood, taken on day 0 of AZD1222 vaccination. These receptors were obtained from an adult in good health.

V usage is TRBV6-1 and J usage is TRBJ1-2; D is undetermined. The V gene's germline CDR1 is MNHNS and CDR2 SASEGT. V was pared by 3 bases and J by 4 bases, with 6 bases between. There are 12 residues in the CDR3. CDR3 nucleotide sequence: TGTGCCAGCAGTGAGGGCAGCTATGGCTACACCTTC. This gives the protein CASSEGSYGYTF.

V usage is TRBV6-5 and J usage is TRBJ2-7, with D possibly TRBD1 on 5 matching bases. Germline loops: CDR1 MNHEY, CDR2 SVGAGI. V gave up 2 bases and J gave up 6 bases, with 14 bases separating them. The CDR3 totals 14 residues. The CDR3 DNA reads TGTGCCAGCAGTTACGAAGGGGCAGACGTCGAGCAGTACTTC. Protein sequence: CASSYEGADVEQYF.

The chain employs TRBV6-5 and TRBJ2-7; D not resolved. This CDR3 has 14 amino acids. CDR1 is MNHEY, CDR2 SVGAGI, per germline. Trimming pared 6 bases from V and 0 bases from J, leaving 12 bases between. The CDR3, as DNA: TGTGCCAGCAGGCTGGCAGTGCACTCCTACGAGCAGTACTTC. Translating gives CASRLAVHSYEQYF.